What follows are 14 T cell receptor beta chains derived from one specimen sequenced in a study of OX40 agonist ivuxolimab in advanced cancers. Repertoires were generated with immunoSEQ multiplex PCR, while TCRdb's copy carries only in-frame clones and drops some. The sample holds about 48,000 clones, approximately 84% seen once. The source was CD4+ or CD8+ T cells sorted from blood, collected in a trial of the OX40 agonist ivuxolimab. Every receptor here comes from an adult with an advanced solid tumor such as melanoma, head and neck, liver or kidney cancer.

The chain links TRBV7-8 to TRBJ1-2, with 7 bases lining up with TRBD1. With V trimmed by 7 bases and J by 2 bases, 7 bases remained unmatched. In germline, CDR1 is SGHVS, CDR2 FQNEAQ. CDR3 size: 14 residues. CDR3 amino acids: CASTQGDPNYGYTF. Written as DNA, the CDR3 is TGTGCCAGCACCCAGGGGGACCCAAACTATGGCTACACCTTC.

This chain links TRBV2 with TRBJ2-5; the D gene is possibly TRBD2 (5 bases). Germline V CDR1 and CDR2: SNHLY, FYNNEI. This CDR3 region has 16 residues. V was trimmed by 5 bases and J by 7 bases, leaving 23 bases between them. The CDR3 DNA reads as TGTGCCAGCAGTCCGGACCGATTTCGGTTAGAGGGGACCCAGTACTTC. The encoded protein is CASSPDRFRLEGTQYF.

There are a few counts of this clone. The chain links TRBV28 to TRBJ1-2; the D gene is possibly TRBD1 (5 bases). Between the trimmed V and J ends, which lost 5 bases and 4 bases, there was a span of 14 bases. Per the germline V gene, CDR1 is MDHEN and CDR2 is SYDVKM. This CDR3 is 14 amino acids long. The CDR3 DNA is TGTGCCAGCAGTCCGCCGGGGACGTCCTATGGCTACACCTTC. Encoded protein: CASSPPGTSYGYTF.

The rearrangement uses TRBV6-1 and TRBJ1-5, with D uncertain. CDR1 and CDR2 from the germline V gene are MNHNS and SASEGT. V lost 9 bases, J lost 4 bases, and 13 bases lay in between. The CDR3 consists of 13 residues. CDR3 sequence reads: CASLDGPNQPQHF. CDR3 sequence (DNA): TGTGCCAGTCTGGACGGACCAAATCAGCCCCAGCATTTT.

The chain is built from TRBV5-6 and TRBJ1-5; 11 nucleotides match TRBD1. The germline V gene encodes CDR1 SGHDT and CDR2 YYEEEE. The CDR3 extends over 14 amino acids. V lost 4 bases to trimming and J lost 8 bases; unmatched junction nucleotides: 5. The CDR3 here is CASSRTGGNKPQHF. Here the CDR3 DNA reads TGTGCCAGCAGCCGGACAGGGGGCAACAAGCCCCAGCATTTT.

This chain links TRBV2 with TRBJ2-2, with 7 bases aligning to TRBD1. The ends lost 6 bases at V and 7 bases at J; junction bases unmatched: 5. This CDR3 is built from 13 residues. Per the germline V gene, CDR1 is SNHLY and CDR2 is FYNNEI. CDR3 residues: CASRGDRVGELFF. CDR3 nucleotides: TGTGCCAGCAGGGGTGACAGGGTCGGGGAGCTGTTTTTT.

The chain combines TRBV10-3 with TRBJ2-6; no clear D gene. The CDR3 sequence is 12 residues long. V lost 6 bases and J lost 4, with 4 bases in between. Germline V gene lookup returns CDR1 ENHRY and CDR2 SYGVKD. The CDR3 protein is CAIRAGANVLTF. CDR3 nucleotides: TGTGCCATCAGGGCGGGGGCCAACGTCCTGACTTTC.

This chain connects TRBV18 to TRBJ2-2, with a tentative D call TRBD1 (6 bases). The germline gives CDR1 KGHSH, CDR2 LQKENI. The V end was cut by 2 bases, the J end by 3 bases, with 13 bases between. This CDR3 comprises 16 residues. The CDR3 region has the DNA TGTGCCAGCTCACCATTAGGACAGCGACACACCGGGGAGCTGTTTTTT. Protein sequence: CASSPLGQRHTGELFF. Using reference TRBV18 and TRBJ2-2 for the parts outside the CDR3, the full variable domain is NAGVMQNPRHLVRRRGQEARLRCSPMKGHSHVYWYRQLPEEGLKFMVYLQKENIIDESGMPKERFSAEFPKEGPSILRIQQVVRGDSAAYFCASSPLGQRHTGELFFGEGSRLTVL.

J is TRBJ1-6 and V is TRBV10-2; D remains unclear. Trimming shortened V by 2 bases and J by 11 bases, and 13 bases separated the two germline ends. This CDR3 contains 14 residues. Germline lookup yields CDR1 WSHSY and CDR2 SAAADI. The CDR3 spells CASSEGLAIAPLHF. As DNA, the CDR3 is TGCGCCAGCAGTGAGGGTCTAGCAATCGCACCCCTCCACTTT.

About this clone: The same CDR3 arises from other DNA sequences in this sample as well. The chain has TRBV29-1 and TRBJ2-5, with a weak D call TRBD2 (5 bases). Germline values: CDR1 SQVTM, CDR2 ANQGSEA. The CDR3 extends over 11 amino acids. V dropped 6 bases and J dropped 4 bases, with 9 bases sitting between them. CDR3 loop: CSVGEVETQYF. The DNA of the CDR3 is TGCAGCGTGGGAGAAGTAGAGACCCAGTACTTC.

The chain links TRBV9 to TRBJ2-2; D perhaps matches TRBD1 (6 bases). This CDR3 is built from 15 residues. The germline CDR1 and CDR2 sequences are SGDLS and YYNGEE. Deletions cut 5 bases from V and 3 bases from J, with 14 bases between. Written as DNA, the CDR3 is TGTGCCAGCAGTTCTGACAGGACCCACACCGGGGAGCTGTTTTTT. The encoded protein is CASSSDRTHTGELFF.

In DNA form, the CDR3 reads TGTGCCAGCAGCCACGTTCTGGGCCCTCAGGCCCTTAATGAGCAGTTCTTC. This gives the protein CASSHVLGPQALNEQFF. The rearrangement joins TRBV4-2 to TRBJ2-1; D gene unclear. Germline V gene lookup returns CDR1 LGHNA and CDR2 YNFKEQ. The CDR3 runs to 17 residues. V was cut by 3 bases and J by 7 bases, with 22 bases left in between.

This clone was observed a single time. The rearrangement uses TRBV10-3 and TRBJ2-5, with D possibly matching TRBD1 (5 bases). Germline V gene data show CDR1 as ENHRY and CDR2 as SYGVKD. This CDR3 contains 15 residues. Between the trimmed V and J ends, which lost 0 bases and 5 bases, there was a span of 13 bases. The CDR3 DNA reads TGTGCCATCAGTGAGTCAAGGGGTGGGGCTGAGACCCAGTACTTC. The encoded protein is CAISESRGGAETQYF.

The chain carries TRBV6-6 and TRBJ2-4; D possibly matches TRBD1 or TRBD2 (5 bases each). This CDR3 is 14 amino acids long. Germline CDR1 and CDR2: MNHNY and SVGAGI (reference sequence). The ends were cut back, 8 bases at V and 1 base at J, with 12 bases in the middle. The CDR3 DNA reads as TGTGCCAGCGGGGGAGTTAGGGCCAAAAACATTCAGTACTTC. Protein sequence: CASGGVRAKNIQYF.